The sequence of this T cell receptor beta chain was determined in a study of spatial heterogeneity in lung cancer. Regarding the study as a whole: When ubiquitous and regional expanded TCRs were counted, their numbers tracked ubiquitous and regional nonsynonymous mutations, respectively. For expanded intratumoral alpha and beta TCRs, counts tracked tumor mutation counts.

In its sample, this clonotype was seen once. The antigen is unknown. As an off-target read in a library built for alpha chains, this beta chain has a frequency of little significance. TCRdb called the 5' RACE reads again in MiXCR, with one record for every CDR3 protein. This table holds 7,500 to 10,000 distinct CDR3 sequences, around 55% found once. V lost 1 base to trimming and J lost 3 bases, with 12 bases between them. CDR3 length: 15 residues. Per the germline V gene, CDR1 is LGHDT and CDR2 is YNNKEL (reference sequence). Time point reported: sample taken at primary tumor resection. Unsorted whole RNA samples from tumor, nontumor lung or frozen PBMC were sequenced.

This rearrangement joins TRBV3-1 to TRBJ2-5; no firm D call. This sequence originates from a female donor with early-stage non-small cell lung cancer. Sequenced here: lung tumor tissue, sampled at surgery. DNA of the CDR3: TGTGCCAGCAGCCAAGCCGTCCTCGTTGAAGAGACCCAGTACTTC. Its protein is CASSQAVLVEETQYF.